This TCR beta chain was documented in a study of blood T cell repertoires in COVID-19. Study-level background: Acute and convalescent COVID-19 specimens originated in the United States, Italy and Spain. PBMCs, B-cell-depleted T cells, or T cells were the source of the cDNA or gDNA that made up the material.

In the original workflow: Reference gene primer amplification gave estimated nucleated cell counts. Using immunoSEQ multiplex PCR, the repertoire was profiled, and TCRdb retains in-frame clones only, with some absent. The DNA was the basis for D and trimming; V, J and clone size are from that table. The sample lists around 150,000 clones, roughly 80% seen once, with 15% to 20% in the top ten. V was trimmed by 8 bases and J by 3 bases, leaving 41 bases between them. The CDR3 contains 22 residues. In its sample, this clone was seen once. Sequences were obtained from peripheral blood. The chain uses TRBV23-1 and TRBJ2-7; D is tentatively TRBD1 or TRBD2 (9 bases each). TRBV23-1 is identified as an open reading frame with a role that is uncertain. The receptor was derived from a man in his forties or fifties with acute or convalescent COVID-19. Here the CDR3 reads CASLPNPGTGTCNSGGDYEQYV. The CDR3 DNA reads TGCGCCAGCCTCCCGAACCCCGGGACAGGGACGTGTAATAGCGGGGGCGACTACGAGCAGTACGTC.